This record looks at one T cell receptor (beta chain) sequence and its context. Its antigen is not identified. Germline loops: CDR1 LGHNA, CDR2 YSLEER. J lost 2 bases, V lost 0 bases, and 8 bases had no gene match. The CDR3 contains 17 residues. The sample belongs to a study of response to subunit inactivated influenza vaccine. Overall study results and limits: New T cells are recruited in small numbers by each seasonal influenza vaccination, according to the authors' suggestion.

Using its own MiXCR run on the RT-PCR reads, TCRdb lists one record per CDR3 protein. The data hold a few hundred thousand distinct CDR3 sequences, with just over 20% observed a single time. The source of this sequence is a man aged 50 to 75 who received an inactivated influenza vaccine. Sequenced material: PBMCs from blood, taken 21 months after vaccination. This chain links TRBV4-3 with TRBJ2-3; 7 bases line up with TRBD2. The CDR3 nucleotides read TGCGCCAGCAGCCAAGATCTTGCGGGAGCTCCCACAGATACGCAGTATTTT. This translates into CASSQDLAGAPTDTQYF.